By frequency in the sample, the clone carrying this T cell receptor beta chain is medium-sized. Its cognate antigen is unknown. These data belong to a study of HIV-infected patients and healthy controls. All unsorted peripheral T cells were captured because whole blood was used without fractionation. The V gene's germline CDR1 is GTSNPN and CDR2 SVGIG (reference sequence). The length of the CDR3 is 13 residues. Trimming removed 0 bases from V and 5 bases from J, with 9 bases in between. cDNA was made from 500 ng RNA using alpha and beta constant primers. Separate chain-specific third strand synthesis with multiplexing indices produced the alpha and beta libraries. TCRdb reprocessed the 5' RACE reads via MiXCR and lists one record per CDR3 protein. The sample has over 15,000 distinct CDR3 sequences; around 6.7% are singletons. Study-level results: Healthy controls shared more CDR3 sequences between individuals than HIV-infected patients did.

The chain joins TRBV30 to TRBJ2-3; no reliable D call. This sequence was found in an adult in good health. Sequencing was performed on blood. CDR3 DNA sequence: TGTGCCTGGAGTGTCCGCTTGGGAGATACGCAGTATTTT. Protein sequence: CAWSVRLGDTQYF.